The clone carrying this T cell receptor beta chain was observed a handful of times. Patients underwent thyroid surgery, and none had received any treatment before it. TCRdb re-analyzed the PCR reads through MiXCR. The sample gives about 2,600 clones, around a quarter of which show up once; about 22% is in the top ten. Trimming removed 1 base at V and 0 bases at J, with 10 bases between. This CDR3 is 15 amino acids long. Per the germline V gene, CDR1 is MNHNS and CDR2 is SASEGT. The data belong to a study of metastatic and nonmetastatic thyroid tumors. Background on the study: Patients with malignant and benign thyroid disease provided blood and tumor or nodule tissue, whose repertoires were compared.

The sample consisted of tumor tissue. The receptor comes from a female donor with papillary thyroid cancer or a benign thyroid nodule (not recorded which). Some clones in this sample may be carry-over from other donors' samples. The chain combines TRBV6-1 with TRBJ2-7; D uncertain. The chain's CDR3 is CASSEDGSSSYEQYF. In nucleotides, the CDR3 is TGTGCCAGCAGTGAAGATGGGTCCTCCTCCTACGAGCAGTACTTC.